These T cell receptor beta chains were read from a single sample in a study of CD4+ T cells in melanoma. Libraries were prepared by immunoSEQ multiplex PCR; TCRdb keeps only in-frame clonotypes and omits some of them. The top ten clones hold approximately 4.6% of a sample with tens of thousands of clones, about 70% of them seen once. Sequences were obtained from tumor tissue. Receptors originate from a human donor with melanoma. Both conserved end residues are part of each CDR3. D genes are given only for firm matches. Clone size, where shown, is once, few, many, or a class for clones that have expanded.

CASFRNTEAFF	TGTGCCAGTTTCCGAAACACTGAAGCTTTCTTT	TRBJ1-1	.	TRBV19	once
CASSYSPRGETEAFF	TGTGCCAGCAGTTACTCGCCACGGGGGGAAACTGAAGCTTTCTTT	TRBJ1-1	.	TRBV6-5	few
CASSHGTLRNYGYTF	TGTGCCAGCAGCCACGGCACTCTGCGGAACTATGGCTACACCTTC	TRBJ1-2	.	TRBV7-9	many
CASSPRENYGYTF	TGTGCCAGCAGTCCCCGGGAAAACTATGGCTACACCTTC	TRBJ1-2	.	TRBV6-5	.
CASSETGQGAYGYTF	TGTGCCAGCAGTGAGACCGGACAGGGGGCTTATGGCTACACCTTC	TRBJ1-2	TRBD1	TRBV2	.
CASSVGSGGAYNEQFF	TGTGCCAGCAGCGTAGGGTCTGGGGGCGCGTACAATGAGCAGTTCTTC	TRBJ2-1	.	TRBV9	.
CASSLGDRGLFQPQHF	TGTGCCAGCAGCTTAGGGGACAGGGGGCTATTTCAGCCCCAGCATTTT	TRBJ1-5	TRBD1	TRBV7-2	few
CASSESRTPTEAFF	TGTGCCAGCAGTGAAAGTAGAACACCCACTGAAGCTTTCTTT	TRBJ1-1	.	TRBV2	.
CASKRQGGGTEAFF	TGTGCCAGCAAAAGACAGGGGGGAGGCACTGAAGCTTTCTTT	TRBJ1-1	TRBD1	TRBV6-1	.
CASAPGQNYEQYF	TGCGCCAGCGCCCCGGGACAGAACTACGAGCAGTACTTC	TRBJ2-7	TRBD1	TRBV5-1	.
CASSLNGGAGDTQYF	TGCGCCAGCAGCTTGAACGGGGGGGCCGGAGATACGCAGTATTTT	TRBJ2-3	TRBD2	TRBV5-1	once
CASSINQNTEAFF	TGTGCCAGCAGCATCAACCAGAACACTGAAGCTTTCTTT	TRBJ1-1	.	TRBV7-3	.
CALGSLQVTF	TGTGCCCTGGGGAGTTTGCAGGTCACCTTC	TRBJ1-2	.	TRBV2	many
CASSRDRGTGELFF	TGTGCCAGCAGCCGGGACAGGGGGACCGGGGAGCTGTTTTTT	TRBJ2-2	TRBD1	TRBV7-6	many
CASSWETSSPQYF	TGCGCCAGCAGCTGGGAGACTAGCTCCCCGCAGTATTTT	TRBJ2-3	TRBD2	TRBV5-1	few
CASSFWGTNEQHF	TGTGCCAGCAGCTTTTGGGGGACCAACGAGCAGCACTTC	TRBJ2-7	.	TRBV7-9	.
CASSVDGDTYEQYF	TGTGCCAGCAGCGTAGACGGAGACACCTACGAGCAGTACTTC	TRBJ2-7	.	TRBV9	.
CASSLDGPGWAYEQYF	TGTGCCAGCAGCTTAGATGGGCCAGGGTGGGCCTACGAGCAGTACTTC	TRBJ2-7	.	TRBV11-2	few
CASSSDRGLSQPQHF	TGTGCCAGCAGCTCAGACCGGGGCCTCAGCCAGCCCCAGCATTTT	TRBJ1-5	.	TRBV9	.
CASSLGGAPFYEQYF	TGTGCCAGCAGCTTGGGCGGAGCCCCGTTCTACGAGCAGTACTTC	TRBJ2-7	.	TRBV11-2	.
CASSSGTETQYF	TGTGCCAGCAGCTCTGGAACAGAGACCCAGTACTTC	TRBJ2-5	.	TRBV7-9	.
CASSLAAAYEQYF	TGTGCCAGCAGCTTGGCCGCTGCCTACGAGCAGTACTTC	TRBJ2-7	.	TRBV5-6	.
CASSLGDPEAFF	TGTGCCAGCAGCTTGGGGGACCCTGAAGCTTTCTTT	TRBJ1-1	.	TRBV7-2	.
CASRNTPPGQVGETQYF	TGCGCCAGCAGAAATACTCCCCCGGGACAGGTGGGAGAGACCCAGTACTTC	TRBJ2-5	TRBD1	TRBV5-1	.
CASSPGEQPVYQHF	TGTGCCAGCAGCCCTGGGGAACAGCCTGTTTACCAGCATTTT	TRBJ1-5	.	TRBV21-1	.
CASSSLDRAYNEQFF	TGTGCCAGTAGTAGTCTGGACAGGGCATACAATGAGCAGTTCTTC	TRBJ2-1	TRBD1	TRBV19	.
CASSLAGGAENF	TGTGCCAGCAGCTTAGCGGGGGGGGCCGAGAACTTC	TRBJ2-7	TRBD2	TRBV11-3	few
CASSFGPYNEQFF	TGTGCCAGCAGCTTCGGACCCTACAATGAGCAGTTCTTC	TRBJ2-1	.	TRBV7-9	.
CASSMGLYGYTF	TGTGCCAGCAGCATGGGACTCTATGGCTACACCTTC	TRBJ1-2	.	TRBV7-8	few
CASSGVRRREQYF	TGTGCCAGCAGCGGGGTCCGGAGGCGCGAGCAGTACTTC	TRBJ2-7	.	TRBV5-6	once
CASSLGRGRDEQFF	TGTGCCAGCAGCTTAGGCCGGGGTAGGGATGAGCAGTTCTTC	TRBJ2-1	.	TRBV11-3	.
CASSQARGPGQPGNTIYF	TGTGCCAGCAGCCAAGCTCGGGGACCGGGACAGCCTGGAAACACCATATATTTT	TRBJ1-3	TRBD1	TRBV4-2	.
CASSPLGTGDYEQYF	TGTGCCAGCAGCCCGTTGGGGACAGGGGACTACGAGCAGTACTTC	TRBJ2-7	TRBD1	TRBV14	.
CANQRPGDTQYF	TGTGCCAACCAACGGCCTGGGGATACGCAGTATTTT	TRBJ2-3	.	TRBV7-9	few
CASSAGLRAYEQYF	TGTGCCAGCAGCGCGGGACTGAGAGCCTACGAGCAGTACTTC	TRBJ2-7	.	TRBV9	.
CASSPGQENSEKLFF	TGTGCCAGCAGCCCAGGACAGGAAAACAGCGAAAAACTGTTTTTT	TRBJ1-4	TRBD1	TRBV6-6	.
CASSLAGTGASPLHF	TGTGCCAGCAGCTTGGCTGGGACAGGGGCTTCACCCCTCCACTTT	TRBJ1-6	TRBD1	TRBV5-5	.
CAWSVRTPRGYTF	TGTGCCTGGAGTGTAAGGACACCGCGTGGCTACACCTTC	TRBJ1-2	.	TRBV30	.
CSAQPTGTGGGYTF	TGCAGCGCCCAACCCACCGGGACAGGGGGTGGCTACACCTTC	TRBJ1-2	TRBD1	TRBV29-1	.
CASSWGNTEAFF	TGTGCCAGCAGTTGGGGGAACACTGAAGCTTTCTTT	TRBJ1-1	.	TRBV6-5	.
CASSSAQDSLYGYTF	TGTGCCAGCAGCTCCGCTCAGGACAGCCTCTATGGCTACACCTTC	TRBJ1-2	.	TRBV28	many
CASSTPGTGTETQYF	TGTGCCAGTAGTACCCCCGGGACAGGGACGGAGACCCAGTACTTC	TRBJ2-5	TRBD1	TRBV19	.
CATSRSRGGTEAFF	TGTGCCACCAGCAGGTCAAGGGGGGGCACTGAAGCTTTCTTT	TRBJ1-1	.	TRBV15	medium-sized
CASKSGRIYTEAFF	TGTGCCAGCAAAAGTGGGCGGATCTACACTGAAGCTTTCTTT	TRBJ1-1	.	TRBV28	.
CASSRLAGGQETQYF	TGTGCCAGCAGTCGACTAGCGGGGGGGCAAGAGACCCAGTACTTC	TRBJ2-5	TRBD2	TRBV11-2	few
CASSFGTSAGSQFF	TGTGCCAGTAGTTTCGGGACTAGCGCGGGCAGTCAGTTCTTC	TRBJ2-1	TRBD2	TRBV19	.
CASSQLGTGANYGYTF	TGTGCCAGCAGCCAATTGGGGACTGGAGCTAACTATGGCTACACCTTC	TRBJ1-2	.	TRBV16	.
CASSEGGAGLTGELFF	TGCGCCAGCAGTGAAGGAGGGGCAGGGTTAACCGGGGAGCTGTTTTTT	TRBJ2-2	.	TRBV10-1	.
CASSRTGQESPLHF	TGCGCCAGCAGCCGGACAGGCCAAGAATCACCCCTCCACTTT	TRBJ1-6	TRBD1	TRBV5-1	.
CASSLAGQGGEKLFF	TGTGCCAGCAGCTTAGCCGGACAGGGAGGCGAAAAACTGTTTTTT	TRBJ1-4	TRBD1	TRBV7-9	.
CASSNTGAPGEKLFF	TGTGCCAGCAGCAATACAGGGGCGCCGGGTGAAAAACTGTTTTTT	TRBJ1-4	TRBD1	TRBV9	.
CASSYSTGLNQPQHF	TGTGCCAGCAGTTACTCGACAGGGCTAAATCAGCCCCAGCATTTT	TRBJ1-5	TRBD1	TRBV6-5	few
CASSLAFSGDNAEAFF	TGTGCCAGCAGCTTAGCGTTTTCGGGGGACAATGCCGAAGCTTTCTTT	TRBJ1-1	.	TRBV7-8	.
CASRPTGGRETQYF	TGTGCCAGCAGACCCACCGGGGGGAGGGAGACCCAGTACTTC	TRBJ2-5	TRBD2	TRBV6-6	once
CATSKGGDRVYNEQFF	TGTGCCACCAGCAAAGGGGGGGACAGAGTTTACAATGAGCAGTTCTTC	TRBJ2-1	.	TRBV15	.
CASSLTRGSTEAFF	TGTGCCAGCAGCTTAACCAGGGGAAGCACTGAAGCTTTCTTT	TRBJ1-1	.	TRBV7-3	.
CASSDGTRAYNEQFF	TGCGCCAGCAGCGACGGGACTAGAGCCTACAATGAGCAGTTCTTC	TRBJ2-1	TRBD2	TRBV5-1	.